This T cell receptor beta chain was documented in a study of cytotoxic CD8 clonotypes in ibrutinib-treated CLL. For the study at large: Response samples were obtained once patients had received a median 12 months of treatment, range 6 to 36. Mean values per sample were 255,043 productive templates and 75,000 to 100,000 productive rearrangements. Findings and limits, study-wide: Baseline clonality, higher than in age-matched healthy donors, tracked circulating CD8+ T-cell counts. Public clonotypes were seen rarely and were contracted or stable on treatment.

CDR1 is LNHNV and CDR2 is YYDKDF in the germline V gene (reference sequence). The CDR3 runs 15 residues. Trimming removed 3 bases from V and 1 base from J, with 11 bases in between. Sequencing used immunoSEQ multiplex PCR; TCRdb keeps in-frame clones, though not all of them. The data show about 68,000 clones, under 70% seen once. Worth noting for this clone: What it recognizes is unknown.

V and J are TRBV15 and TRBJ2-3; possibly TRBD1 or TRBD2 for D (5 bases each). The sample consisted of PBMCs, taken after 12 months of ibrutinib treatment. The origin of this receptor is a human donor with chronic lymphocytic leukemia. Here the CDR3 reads CATSRREGGTDTQYF. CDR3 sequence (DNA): TGTGCCACCAGCAGGAGGGAAGGGGGCACAGATACGCAGTATTTT.